The sequence of this T cell receptor beta chain was determined in a study of blood T cell repertoires in COVID-19. Study information: From T cells, B-cell-depleted T cells, or PBMCs came the material, which was cDNA or gDNA.

Per the original data handling: From reference gene primer amplification, estimates of nucleated cell counts were derived. This table comes from immunoSEQ multiplex PCR, and its TCRdb copy is limited to in-frame clones, with some not included. V and J calls and clone size are those listed in that table; D and trimming were worked out from the DNA. The sample includes 95,000 to 150,000 clones, around 84% seen only once; the top ten take 3.9%. Individuals drawn from under 30 US areas were roughly 18 to 95 years old. Two negative PCRs, clearance, or symptom resolution characterized the recovered Cohort 3 donors. Germline V gene lookup returns CDR1 LGHNA and CDR2 YSLEER. V lost 0 bases, J lost 0 bases, and 9 bases lay in between. The CDR3 extends over 16 amino acids.

This clonotype originated in a woman in her 30s who had recovered from COVID-19. Sequences were obtained from PBMCs or T cells enriched from blood (not recorded which). The chain is built from TRBV4-3 and TRBJ2-1; D possibly corresponds to TRBD1 (5 bases). The CDR3 here is CASSQDAGNSYNEQFF. The CDR3 region has the DNA TGCGCCAGCAGCCAAGATGCAGGGAACTCCTACAATGAGCAGTTCTTC.